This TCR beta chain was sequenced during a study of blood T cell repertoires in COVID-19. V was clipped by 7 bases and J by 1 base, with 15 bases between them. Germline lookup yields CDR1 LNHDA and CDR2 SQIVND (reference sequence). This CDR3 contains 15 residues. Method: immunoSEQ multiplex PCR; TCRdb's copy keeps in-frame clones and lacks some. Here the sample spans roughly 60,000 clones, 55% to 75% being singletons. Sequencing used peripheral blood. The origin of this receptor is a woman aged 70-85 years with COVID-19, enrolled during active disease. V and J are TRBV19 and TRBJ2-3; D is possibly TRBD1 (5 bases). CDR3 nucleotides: TGTGCCAGTACTCAATCCGGACACCGCACAGATACGCAGTATTTT. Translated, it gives CASTQSGHRTDTQYF.